This entry lists 6 T cell receptor beta chains sequenced from one sample in a study of shared clonotypes between healthy human individuals. The method was immunoSEQ multiplex PCR; TCRdb's version includes in-frame clones alone and lacks a portion of them. Here the sample spans hundreds of thousands of clones, 60% to 75% being singletons. Sequenced input: memory CD4+ T cells sorted from blood. Subset denoted: CD45RA-negative fraction. The source is a woman in her 30s in good health.

This clone was counted at least ten times. The chain carries TRBV7-2 and TRBJ1-1; TRBD1 matches 10 bases. The V gene end was trimmed by 5 bases and the J gene end by 3 bases; junction bases not matched to a gene: 6. CDR1 is SGHTA, CDR2 FQGNSA, per germline. The CDR3 runs to 15 residues. CDR3 nucleotides: TGTGCCAGCAGCCCACATGGACAGGGGGACACTGAAGCTTTCTTT. As protein: CASSPHGQGDTEAFF.

This clone was counted between two and nine times. The chain joins TRBV6-1 to TRBJ1-1; D call uncertain. V shed 5 bases and J shed 1 base, with 8 bases lying between them. The CDR3 totals 13 residues. Germline V CDR1 and CDR2: MNHNS, SASEGT. CDR3: CASSPHENTEAFF. The CDR3 nucleotides are TGTGCCAGCAGTCCACATGAGAACACTGAAGCTTTCTTT.

This chain links TRBV5-1 with TRBJ2-7; 8 bases are shared with TRBD2. The CDR3 is 16 amino acids. J was trimmed by 5 bases and V by 2 bases; bases with no gene match: 12. From germline, CDR1 is SGHRS and CDR2 YFSETQ. The CDR3 coding sequence is TGCGCCAGCAGCTTTTCGGTTGGAGCGGGAGCCGACGAGCAGTACTTC. It specifies CASSFSVGAGADEQYF.

The chain is built from TRBV29-1 and TRBJ2-5, with D possibly being TRBD2 (5 bases). CDR1 SQVTM and CDR2 ANQGSEA come from the germline V gene. Trimming cost V 6 bases and J 0 bases, with 11 bases left between them. This CDR3 contains 13 residues. The CDR3 is CSVGRGNQETQYF. In nucleotides, the CDR3 is TGCAGCGTAGGAAGAGGGAACCAAGAGACCCAGTACTTC.

The table lists this clone with a few counts. The chain uses TRBV7-6 and TRBJ1-3, with D possibly being TRBD1 (6 bases). Trimming shortened V by 5 bases and J by 0 bases, and 11 bases separated the two germline ends. The length of the CDR3 is 15 residues. Germline CDR1 SGHVS, CDR2 FNYEAQ. CDR3 sequence reads: CASSQTGSSGNTIYF. The DNA of the CDR3 is TGTGCCAGCAGCCAAACAGGGAGCTCTGGAAACACCATATATTTT.

The rearrangement uses TRBV9 and TRBJ2-7; 8 nucleotides align to TRBD1. CDR3 size: 14 residues. With 5 bases clipped from V and 1 base from J, the junction kept 5 bases outside the gene matches. Germline values: CDR1 SGDLS, CDR2 YYNGEE. The CDR3 reads CASSSTGGSYEQYF. The CDR3 DNA sequence: TGTGCCAGCAGTTCCACAGGGGGGTCCTACGAGCAGTACTTC.